Presented here are 20 T cell receptor beta chains from one specimen sequenced in a study of blood T cells in healthy people across ages. Primed by a sample-barcoded 5' primer and a J-beta primer mix, a second PCR proceeded for about 6 to 11 cycles. A single record per CDR3 protein comes from TCRdb applying MiXCR to the 5' RACE reads. Of about 1.4 million distinct CDR3 sequences in the sample, 55% to 75% are singletons; the top ten hold over 5.5%. The sample taken for sequencing was blood. These receptors all come from a man in his late teens or twenties in good health.

This chain uses TRBV20-1 with TRBJ1-1; unclear D gene. Germline V gene lookup returns CDR1 DFQATT and CDR2 SNEGSKA (reference sequence). CDR3 length equals 15 residues. V was cut by 0 bases and J by 1 base, with 12 bases left in between. The CDR3 DNA sequence: TGCAGTGCTAGAGATCTCGCATTACCGAACACTGAAGCTTTCTTT. Its translation: CSARDLALPNTEAFF.

The gene calls are TRBV2 and TRBJ2-7; D ambiguous. From germline, CDR1 is SNHLY and CDR2 FYNNEI. The CDR3 loop spans 11 amino acids. V dropped 2 bases and J dropped 5 bases, with 4 bases sitting between them. The CDR3 sequence is CASSEKDEQYF. DNA for the CDR3: TGTGCCAGCAGTGAAAAGGACGAGCAGTACTTC.

The chain combines TRBV4-2 with TRBJ1-1; D not resolved. The V and J ends lost 5 bases and 11 bases respectively, with 9 bases between them. Germline loops: CDR1 LGHNA, CDR2 YNFKEQ. This CDR3 has 10 residues. The CDR3 loop is CASSGSGAFF. Here the CDR3 DNA reads TGTGCCAGCAGCGGCTCCGGGGCTTTCTTT.

V is TRBV29-1 and J is TRBJ2-5; 8 bases agree with TRBD1. The CDR3 sequence is 15 residues long. The trim removed 1 base at V and 5 bases at J, leaving 9 bases unmatched. Germline values: CDR1 SQVTM, CDR2 ANQGSEA. The CDR3 region is CSVEGTDRDPETQYF. The CDR3 DNA is TGCAGCGTTGAAGGAACGGACAGGGATCCGGAGACCCAGTACTTC.

This clonotype occurred once. The chain carries TRBV28 and TRBJ2-4; 9 bases fit TRBD2. With V trimmed by 3 bases and J by 1 base, 13 bases remained unmatched. Per the germline V gene, CDR1 is MDHEN and CDR2 is SYDVKM. This CDR3 has 19 amino acids. The CDR3 region has the DNA TGTGCCAGCAGTTTTCAGGCCTTCGGCGGGGGGGTGGCCAAAAACATTCAGTACTTC. Encoded protein: CASSFQAFGGGVAKNIQYF. The variable domain in full, with the rest retrieved from reference TRBV28 and TRBJ2-4, is DVKVTQSSRYLVKRTGEKVFLECVQDMDHENMFWYRQDPGLGLRLIYFSYDVKMKEKGDIPEGYSVSREKKERFSLILESASTNQTSMYLCASSFQAFGGGVAKNIQYFGAGTRLSVL.

The chain joins TRBV7-2 to TRBJ1-1; D uncertain. This CDR3 spans 15 amino acids. CDR1 and CDR2 from the germline V gene are SGHTA and FQGNSA. V gave up 2 bases and J gave up 1 base, with 11 bases separating them. Here the CDR3 reads CASSLSVRGNTEAFF. The CDR3 DNA follows: TGTGCCAGCAGCTTATCCGTGAGAGGGAACACTGAAGCTTTCTTT.

The chain recombines TRBV6-5 with TRBJ2-1; 8 nucleotides agree with TRBD1. CDR3 size: 13 residues. V shed 8 bases and J 4 bases; nucleotides not matched to a gene: 4. From germline, CDR1 is MNHEY and CDR2 SVGAGI. The CDR3 here is CASGQGQYNEQFF. CDR3 coding DNA: TGTGCCAGCGGACAGGGACAGTACAATGAGCAGTTCTTC.

The chain has TRBV7-9 and TRBJ2-5; D ambiguous. Germline CDR1 and CDR2: SEHNR and FQNEAQ (reference sequence). V was clipped by 5 bases and J by 3 bases, with 10 bases between them. CDR3 length: 13 amino acids. CDR3 bases: TGTGCCAGCAGCCCGAGAGCAAAAGAGACCCAGTACTTC. Its protein is CASSPRAKETQYF.

This clonotype was detected a few times. This chain links TRBV28 with TRBJ2-7, with D perhaps TRBD1 or TRBD2 (5 bases each). Judging by the DNA end, TRBJ2-5 fits better; the J call may be wrong. Per the germline V gene, CDR1 is MDHEN and CDR2 is SYDVKM. There are 17 residues in the CDR3. The CDR3 nucleotides read TGTGCCAGCACCCAGGGACCCCCTGGGGATGTAGGGGAGACCCAGTACTTC. The encoded protein is CASTQGPPGDVGETQYF.

This clonotype occurred a few times. The chain links TRBV10-3 to TRBJ2-3, with 7 positions matching TRBD1. This CDR3 spans 15 amino acids. With V trimmed by 5 bases and J by 3 bases, 8 bases remained unmatched. The germline V gene encodes CDR1 ENHRY and CDR2 SYGVKD. The CDR3 loop is CAISLTGTETDTQYF. The CDR3 bases are TGTGCCATCAGTCTTACCGGGACAGAGACAGATACGCAGTATTTT.

The V call is TRBV28, the J call TRBJ2-4; 16 bases are a match to TRBD2. TRBJ2-7 explains the end of the DNA better; the J call may be wrong. CDR1 is MDHEN, CDR2 SYDVKM, per germline. The length of the CDR3 is 15 residues. Here the CDR3 DNA reads TGTGCCAGCACCACGGGACTAGCGGGGGGGAACGAGCAGTACTTC. The encoded protein is CASTTGLAGGNEQYF.

The J gene is TRBJ1-5, the V gene TRBV24-1, with 8 bases that match TRBD1. Looked up from germline, CDR1 is KGHDR and CDR2 is SFDVKD. V shed 4 bases and J 4 bases; nucleotides not matched to a gene: 5. The CDR3 is made up of 15 amino acids. The CDR3 bases are TGTGCCACCAGTGAGCGGACAGGGATGAATCAGCCCCAGCATTTT. Its translation is CATSERTGMNQPQHF.

This clonotype was picked up a small number of times. V usage is TRBV7-2 and J usage is TRBJ2-1; 9 nucleotides agree with TRBD2. Germline V gene sequence: CDR1 SGHTA, CDR2 FQGNSA. V dropped 4 bases and J dropped 9; count of bases not matched to a gene: 7. The CDR3 loop spans 14 amino acids. CDR3 protein: CASSSAGGRAEQFF. CDR3 DNA: TGTGCCAGCAGCTCCGCGGGGGGGCGTGCTGAGCAGTTCTTC.

V is TRBV5-1 and J is TRBJ2-5; D not resolved. V was clipped by 3 bases and J by 2 bases, with 8 bases between them. CDR1 and CDR2 from the germline V gene are SGHRS and YFSETQ. The CDR3 is 13 residues long. CDR3 protein: CASSSQRQETQYF. The CDR3 DNA reads TGCGCCAGCAGCTCCCAGAGACAAGAGACCCAGTACTTC. Complete variable domain (other parts from reference TRBV5-1 and TRBJ2-5): KAGVTQTPRYLIKTRGQQVTLSCSPISGHRSVSWYQQTPGQGLQFLFEYFSETQRNKGNFPGRFSGRQFSNSRSEMNVSTLELGDSALYLCASSSQRQETQYFGPGTRLLVL.

The V gene is TRBV3-1, the J gene TRBJ2-1; D gene ambiguous. CDR1 LGHDT and CDR2 YNNKEL come from the germline V gene (reference sequence). The germline V and J ends were trimmed by 0 bases and 8 bases, with 23 bases remaining between them. The CDR3 is 18 residues long. CDR3 nucleotide sequence: TGTGCCAGCAGCCAAGATCGTGTATTTCAGACTCATTGGGATGAGCAGTTCTTC. Its translation: CASSQDRVFQTHWDEQFF.

This clonotype was recorded at least ten times. The chain employs TRBV20-1 and TRBJ2-7; D might be TRBD1 or TRBD2, each matching 6 bases. V lost 1 base and J 4 bases, leaving 17 bases between the germline ends. Germline assignment: CDR1 DFQATT and CDR2 SNEGSKA (reference sequence). CDR3 length: 15 residues. This chain's CDR3 is CSARAPGGRIYEQYF. The CDR3 nucleotides read TGCAGTGCTAGAGCACCCGGGGGCAGAATATACGAGCAGTACTTC.

J is TRBJ2-4 and V is TRBV24-1, with 9 bases aligning to TRBD1. The CDR3 spans 15 residues. Looked up from germline, CDR1 is KGHDR and CDR2 is SFDVKD. After removal of 4 bases from V and 3 bases from J, the junction contained 3 bases not matched to a gene. Written as DNA, the CDR3 is TGTGCCACCAGTGAGGGGGGACAGGGCAAAAACATTCAGTACTTC. It specifies CATSEGGQGKNIQYF.

V usage is TRBV4-1 and J usage is TRBJ2-7; 8 bases are shared with TRBD2. Germline-derived CDR1 and CDR2 are MGHRA and YSYEKL. CDR3 size: 16 residues. With V trimmed by 0 bases and J by 4 bases, 8 bases remained unmatched. The CDR3 is CASSQDDGRAGYEQYF. CDR3 DNA: TGCGCCAGCAGCCAAGATGACGGGAGGGCCGGGTACGAGCAGTACTTC.

About this clonotype itself: A junction end diverges from the germline sequence, so it may reflect a read error. This chain links TRBV20-1 with TRBJ2-3; possibly TRBD1 or TRBD2 for D (5 bases each). The CDR3 length is 12 residues. Looked up from germline, CDR1 is DFQATT and CDR2 is SNEGSKA (reference sequence). CDR3 coding DNA: TGCAGTGCCAGAGCTGGGGGTTATACGCAGTATTTT. It translates to CSARAGGYTQYF.

This clonotype was detected a few times. This sequence joins TRBV20-1 and TRBJ2-1; TRBD1 aligns across 8 bases. Germline CDR1 is DFQATT and CDR2 is SNEGSKA (reference sequence). The CDR3 length is 12 residues. V gave up 6 bases and J gave up 5 bases; unmatched junction bases: 3. Here the CDR3 reads CSAEGQDNEQFF. CDR3 nucleotides: TGCAGTGCAGAGGGACAGGACAATGAGCAGTTCTTC.